The entry below describes one T cell receptor beta chain. This record belongs to a study of cytomegalovirus exposure and HLA in healthy donors. The CDR3 has 15 amino acids. Germline CDR1 reads SSHAT; CDR2 reads FNYEAQ (reference sequence). Trimming pared 2 bases from V and 6 bases from J, leaving 14 bases between. The data were produced by immunoSEQ multiplex PCR, yet TCRdb's version contains in-frame clones alone and is incomplete. The sample has 110,000 or so clones; about 91% are singletons. The receptor was isolated from a man between 18 and 35 years old in good health and CMV-seronegative. This chain connects TRBV7-7 to TRBJ2-1; no reliable D call. Sequences were obtained from PBMCs. The CDR3 here is CASSLQPEVGNEQFF. CDR3 DNA: TGTGCCAGCAGCTTACAGCCAGAGGTAGGCAATGAGCAGTTCTTC.